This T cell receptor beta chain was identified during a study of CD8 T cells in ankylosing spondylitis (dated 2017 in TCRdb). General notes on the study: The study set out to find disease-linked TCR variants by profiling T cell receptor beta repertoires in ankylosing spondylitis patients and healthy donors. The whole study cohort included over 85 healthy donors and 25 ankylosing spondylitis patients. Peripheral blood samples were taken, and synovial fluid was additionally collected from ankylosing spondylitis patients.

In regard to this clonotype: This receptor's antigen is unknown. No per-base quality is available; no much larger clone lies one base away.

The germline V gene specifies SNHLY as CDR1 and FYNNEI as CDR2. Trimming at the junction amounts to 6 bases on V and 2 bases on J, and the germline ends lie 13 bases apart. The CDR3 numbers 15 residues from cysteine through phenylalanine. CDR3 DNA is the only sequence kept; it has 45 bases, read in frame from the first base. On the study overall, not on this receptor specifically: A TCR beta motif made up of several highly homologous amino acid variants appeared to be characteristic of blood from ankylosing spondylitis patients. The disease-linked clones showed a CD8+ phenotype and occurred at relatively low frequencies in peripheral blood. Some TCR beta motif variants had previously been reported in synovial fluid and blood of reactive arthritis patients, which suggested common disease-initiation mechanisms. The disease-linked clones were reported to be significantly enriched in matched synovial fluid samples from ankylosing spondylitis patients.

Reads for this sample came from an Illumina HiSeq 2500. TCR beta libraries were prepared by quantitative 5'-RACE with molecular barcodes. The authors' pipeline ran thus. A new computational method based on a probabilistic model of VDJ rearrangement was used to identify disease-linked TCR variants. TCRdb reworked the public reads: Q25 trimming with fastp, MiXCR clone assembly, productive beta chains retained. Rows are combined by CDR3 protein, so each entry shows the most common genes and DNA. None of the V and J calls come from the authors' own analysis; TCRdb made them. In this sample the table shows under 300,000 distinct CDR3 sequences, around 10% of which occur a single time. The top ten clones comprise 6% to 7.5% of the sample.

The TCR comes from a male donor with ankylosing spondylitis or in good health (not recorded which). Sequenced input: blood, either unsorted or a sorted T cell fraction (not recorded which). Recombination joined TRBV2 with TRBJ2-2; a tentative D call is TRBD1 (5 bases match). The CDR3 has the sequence CASRPGQLNTGELFF. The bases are TGTGCCAGCAGGCCCGGACAACTAAACACCGGGGAGCTGTTTTTT.